This T cell receptor beta chain stems from a study of T cells in Graves' hyperthyroidism and ophthalmopathy. This CDR3 region has 11 residues. From germline, CDR1 is ENHRY and CDR2 SYGVKD. Trimming took off 9 bases at V and 14 bases at J, with 18 bases between the two ends. Researchers amplified the TCR beta CDR3 regions from RNA transcripts. HTBI primers drove first-round RT-PCR of the TCR CDR3. Using its own MiXCR run on the multiplex PCR reads, TCRdb lists one record per CDR3 protein. This table has hundreds of thousands of distinct CDR3 sequences, approximately 44% appearing once. The rearrangement uses TRBV10-3 and TRBJ2-3; D is ambiguous. The TCR sequence derives from a woman aged 18-29 years with Graves' hyperthyroidism. Sequencing was performed on peripheral blood or thyroid tissue (not recorded which). In DNA form, the CDR3 reads TGTGCCATTCAAAGGAGTGGAACGTTGTATTTT. It codes for CAIQRSGTLYF.